The 25 T cell receptor beta chains in this list originate from one sample, sequenced in a study of a mutant IDH1 vaccine in newly diagnosed glioma. Profiling relied on immunoSEQ multiplex PCR, and the TCRdb table lists in-frame clones only, not all of them. The repertoire holds more than 35,000 clones, with over 70% as singletons. What these receptors recognize is not known. Time point noted: week 47, end of study. Vaccination used 300 ug of mutant IDH1 20-mer peptide per dose, with topical imiquimod. Sequencing was performed on PBMCs, taken from a glioma patient whose treatment included an IDH1 peptide vaccine. These TCRs come from a middle-aged man with glioma.

Points on this clone: The sample holds other DNA sequences that translate to the same CDR3. CDR3 sequence: CATSREGTEAFF. The DNA of the CDR3 is TGTGCCACCAGCAGAGAGGGGACTGAAGCTTTCTTT. The gene calls are TRBV15 and TRBJ1-1; D not certain. Germline V CDR1 and CDR2: LNHNV, YYDKDF (reference sequence). Trimming left V 0 bases short and J 5 bases short, with 4 bases between. CDR3 length: 12 residues. The variable domain in full, completed from reference TRBV15 and TRBJ1-1, reads DAMVIQNPRYQVTQFGKPVTLSCSQTLNHNVMYWYQQKSSQAPKLLFHYYDKDFNNEADTPDNFQSRRPNTSFCFLDIRSPGLGDTAMYLCATSREGTEAFFGQGTRLTVV.

This chain connects TRBV19 to TRBJ2-2; D is unclear. V was clipped by 4 bases and J by 4 bases, with 7 bases between them. Germline V gene lookup returns CDR1 LNHDA and CDR2 SQIVND (reference sequence). The CDR3 is made up of 13 amino acids. The DNA for the CDR3 is TGTGCCAGTAGTAAACTCCCCACCGGGGAGCTGTTTTTT. Its translation: CASSKLPTGELFF.

CDR3 region: CASSPWGGGTDTQYF. CDR3 in DNA: TGTGCCAGCAGCCCCTGGGGGGGAGGCACAGATACGCAGTATTTT. This chain uses TRBV7-6 with TRBJ2-3; 7 positions match TRBD2. V shed 5 bases and J 1 base; nucleotides not matched to a gene: 6. The CDR3 contains 15 residues. Germline V gene lookup returns CDR1 SGHVS and CDR2 FNYEAQ.

This chain links TRBV7-8 with TRBJ1-2, with D uncertain. The CDR3 sequence is 15 residues long. The germline CDR1 and CDR2 sequences are SGHVS and FQNEAQ. The V gene lost 2 bases and the J gene lost 7 bases, with 17 bases spanning the gap. The CDR3 loop is CASSLQAKRMSGYTF. CDR3 coding DNA: TGTGCCAGCAGCTTACAGGCGAAGAGGATGAGTGGCTACACCTTC.

The rearrangement uses TRBV15 and TRBJ1-6; D ambiguous. The germline gives CDR1 LNHNV, CDR2 YYDKDF (reference sequence). The CDR3 extends over 12 amino acids. The V gene lost 1 base and the J gene lost 8 bases, with 3 bases spanning the gap. The CDR3 DNA reads TGTGCCACCAGCAGAGTGCATTCACCCCTCCACTTT. This translates into CATSRVHSPLHF.

The chain links TRBV4-1 to TRBJ2-5, with D hard to call. The CDR3 extends over 15 amino acids. With 4 bases removed from V and 5 bases from J, the gap between germline ends came to 17 bases. Germline V gives CDR1 MGHRA, CDR2 YSYEKL. The CDR3 DNA reads as TGCGCCAGCAGCCTACGTTCGGAGACAATGGAGACCCAGTACTTC. Translation gives CASSLRSETMETQYF.

The chain links TRBV19 to TRBJ1-3, with a weak D call TRBD1 (6 bases). The V gene's germline CDR1 is LNHDA and CDR2 SQIVND (reference sequence). The CDR3 runs to 16 residues. The V and J ends lost 4 bases and 2 bases respectively, with 15 bases between them. CDR3 sequence: CASSRVSGTTGNTIYF. CDR3 DNA: TGTGCCAGTAGTAGGGTGTCCGGGACAACTGGAAACACCATATATTTT.

The V call is TRBV19, the J call TRBJ1-1, with D perhaps TRBD1 (5 bases). CDR1 is LNHDA, CDR2 SQIVND, per germline (reference sequence). The CDR3 runs 15 residues. The V gene lost 4 bases and the J gene lost 0 bases, with 12 bases spanning the gap. The CDR3 DNA reads TGTGCCAGTAGTAGACAGCTATCCATGAACACTGAAGCTTTCTTT. The encoded protein is CASSRQLSMNTEAFF.

The rearrangement links TRBV6-6 to TRBJ1-6; D is ambiguous. Trimming left V 6 bases short and J 17 bases short, with 14 bases between. Germline V gene data show CDR1 as MNHNY and CDR2 as SVGAGI (reference sequence). The CDR3 sequence is 11 residues long. The CDR3 loop is CASRQNTVIHF. DNA of the CDR3: TGTGCCAGCAGGCAGAATACAGTCATCCACTTT.

The chain joins TRBV5-1 to TRBJ2-2; the match to TRBD2 covers 9 bases. After removal of 6 bases from V and 5 bases from J, the junction contained 17 bases not matched to a gene. This CDR3 contains 18 residues. CDR1 is SGHRS, CDR2 YFSETQ, per germline. CDR3 sequence (DNA): TGCGCCAGCACCCAGCGGCTCGGGGCTAGCGGGACTACCGGGGAGCTGTTTTTT. Translating it yields CASTQRLGASGTTGELFF. Supplemented by reference TRBV5-1 and TRBJ2-2, the full variable domain reads KAGVTQTPRYLIKTRGQQVTLSCSPISGHRSVSWYQQTPGQGLQFLFEYFSETQRNKGNFPGRFSGRQFSNSRSEMNVSTLELGDSALYLCASTQRLGASGTTGELFFGEGSRLTVL.

This clone was recorded many times. The chain links TRBV19 to TRBJ1-1; D not resolved. CDR1 LNHDA and CDR2 SQIVND come from the germline V gene (reference sequence). This CDR3 region has 12 residues. V lost 3 bases to trimming and J lost 8 bases, with 10 bases between them. The CDR3 loop reads CASSIFREEAFF. For the CDR3, the DNA is TGTGCCAGTAGTATCTTCCGGGAGGAAGCTTTCTTT.

The rearrangement links TRBV15 to TRBJ2-7, with a weak D call TRBD1 (5 bases). This CDR3 has 14 amino acids. Per the germline V gene, CDR1 is LNHNV and CDR2 is YYDKDF (reference sequence). V was clipped by 1 base and J by 3 bases, with 10 bases between them. DNA of the CDR3: TGTGCCACCAGCAGAGTACCGACAGACTACGAGCAGTACTTC. Protein product: CATSRVPTDYEQYF.

This clone occurred a few times. The J gene is TRBJ1-1, the V gene TRBV5-6, with TRBD1 matching over 10 bases. The CDR3 has 15 residues. Germline CDR1 and CDR2: SGHDT and YYEEEE. The J segment lost 4 bases and the V segment lost 5 bases, leaving 8 bases of the junction unmatched. In nucleotides, the CDR3 is TGTGCCAGCAGTCGTGACAGGGGGCTAGGCACTGAAGCTTTCTTT. Translation gives CASSRDRGLGTEAFF.

The chain joins TRBV5-1 to TRBJ1-1; perhaps TRBD1 as D (5 bases). This CDR3 is built from 13 residues. Germline CDR1 reads SGHRS; CDR2 reads YFSETQ. V was clipped by 4 bases and J by 5 bases, with 12 bases between them. The CDR3 DNA follows: TGCGCCAGCAGCCCGGGGGGGAGTACTGAAGCTTTCTTT. Protein sequence: CASSPGGSTEAFF.

The rearrangement links TRBV15 to TRBJ1-1, with 11 bases that match TRBD1. CDR3 size: 17 residues. The germline V gene encodes CDR1 LNHNV and CDR2 YYDKDF (reference sequence). The trim removed 4 bases at V and 5 bases at J, leaving 12 bases unmatched. The CDR3 here is CATSTRGGQGARTEAFF. CDR3 bases: TGTGCCACCAGCACGAGAGGTGGACAGGGGGCGAGAACTGAAGCTTTCTTT.

Only a few counts were recorded for this clone. The chain has TRBV11-2 and TRBJ2-5, with 11 bases aligning to TRBD2. Losses at the gene ends were 1 base for V and 5 bases for J; bases not matched to a gene: 6. Looked up from germline, CDR1 is SGHAT and CDR2 is FQNNGV. This CDR3 is built from 16 residues. The DNA of the CDR3 is TGTGCCAGCAGCTTAGGGGGACTAGCGGCCCTGGAGACCCAGTACTTC. It is translated as CASSLGGLAALETQYF.

CDR3 sequence (DNA): TGTGCCAGCCGACCAGGGGGGAACACTGAAGCTTTCTTT. This translates into CASRPGGNTEAFF. The genes are TRBV11-2 and TRBJ1-1; 7 bases are a match to TRBD1. The CDR3 covers 13 residues. V lost 8 bases and J lost 1; bases outside the gene matches: 4. Germline V gene lookup returns CDR1 SGHAT and CDR2 FQNNGV.

The rearrangement links TRBV6-6 to TRBJ2-7; no firm D call. CDR3 length: 10 amino acids. The germline V gene encodes CDR1 MNHNY and CDR2 SVGAGI (reference sequence). Trimming pared 8 bases from V and 9 bases from J, leaving 11 bases between. CDR3 amino acids: CASGRGGQYF. The CDR3 coding sequence is TGTGCCAGCGGTCGCGGCGGGCAGTACTTC.

V gene TRBV2 combines with J gene TRBJ1-2, with D possibly being TRBD1 (5 bases). Germline V gene data show CDR1 as SNHLY and CDR2 as FYNNEI. V lost 5 bases and J 0 bases, leaving 13 bases between the germline ends. The CDR3 is made up of 15 amino acids. CDR3 amino acids: CASSSLGGPNYGYTF. CDR3 bases: TGTGCCAGCAGTTCCTTGGGGGGTCCTAACTATGGCTACACCTTC.

The chain joins TRBV7-8 to TRBJ1-3, with D maybe TRBD1 (5 bases). The germline V gene has CDR1 SGHVS and CDR2 FQNEAQ. The CDR3 extends over 19 amino acids. Trimming pared 1 base from V and 0 bases from J, leaving 19 bases between. CDR3 region: CASSLEGAPRDYSGNTIYF. CDR3 DNA: TGTGCCAGCAGCTTAGAAGGGGCCCCCCGAGATTACTCTGGAAACACCATATATTTT.

This clone was seen just once. At one of its ends the junction is not consistent with the germline gene, which may arise from a read error. CDR3 DNA: TGTGCCAGCAGCCTGGGCGGGACACAAGGGACCCAGTACTTC. It is translated as CASSLGGTQGTQYF. The chain links TRBV5-6 to TRBJ2-5; D tentatively fits TRBD1 or TRBD2 (6 bases each). The CDR3 has 14 residues. Germline CDR1 SGHDT, CDR2 YYEEEE.

The gene calls are TRBV7-8 and TRBJ2-1; 11 bases agree with TRBD2. The germline V gene encodes CDR1 SGHVS and CDR2 FQNEAQ. The CDR3 sequence is 15 residues long. J lost 12 bases, V lost 4 bases, and 11 bases had no gene match. The CDR3 sequence: CASSSDSGRVWGQFF. The CDR3 DNA sequence: TGTGCCAGCAGCTCGGATAGCGGGAGGGTGTGGGGGCAGTTCTTC.

The chain carries TRBV7-2 and TRBJ1-1; D not resolved. Germline-derived CDR1 and CDR2 are SGHTA and FQGNSA. Trimming stripped 5 bases from V and 4 bases from J, with 11 bases between. The CDR3 is made up of 13 amino acids. The CDR3 coding sequence is TGTGCCAGCAGCCCCGGTGGTAGCACTGAAGCTTTCTTT. It specifies CASSPGGSTEAFF.

The chain combines TRBV10-1 with TRBJ2-1; the D gene is possibly TRBD1 (6 bases). Germline loops: CDR1 WNHNN, CDR2 SYGVQD (reference sequence). This CDR3 is 15 amino acids long. V was shortened by 8 bases and J by 8 bases, with 22 bases between the two germline ends. The CDR3 loop is CASAPAGTAGDEQFF. CDR3 bases: TGCGCCAGCGCCCCCGCGGGTACGGCAGGGGATGAGCAGTTCTTC.

The chain couples TRBV10-3 to TRBJ2-3; 7 bases fit TRBD2. Trimming at V came to 4 bases and at J to 3 bases, leaving 7 bases not matched to a gene. CDR1 and CDR2 from the germline V gene are ENHRY and SYGVKD. CDR3 length: 15 residues. CDR3 DNA: TGTGCCATCAGTGGAGGGAGGGAGAGAACAGATACGCAGTATTTT. Translating it yields CAISGGRERTDTQYF.